This T cell receptor (beta chain) was sequenced in a study of cytomegalovirus exposure and HLA in healthy donors. Both 60 Vbeta primers and 13 Jbeta primers went into the PCR. The assay was immunoSEQ multiplex PCR, and TCRdb's table has in-frame clones only and misses some. The sample carries roughly 180,000 clones, approximately 80% recorded once. Sequences were obtained from PBMCs. The receptor was isolated from a female donor in good health and CMV-seronegative.

CDR3 amino acids: CASTLGPGTSGRALNEQFF. The CDR3 DNA follows: TGTGCCAGCACCCTGGGCCCCGGGACTAGCGGGAGGGCCCTCAATGAGCAGTTCTTC. V and J are TRBV9 and TRBJ2-1, with 16 bases lining up with TRBD2. Germline values: CDR1 SGDLS, CDR2 YYNGEE. The junction had 15 bases not matched to a gene; V was cut back by 6 bases and J by 6 bases. This CDR3 has 19 amino acids.